This T cell receptor beta chain was identified in a study of shared clonotypes between healthy human individuals. Study-level information: CD8 memory received one plate per donor, CD8 naive two, CD4 memory three and CD4 naive three.

CDR3 size: 14 residues. The germline V gene encodes CDR1 MDHEN and CDR2 SYDVKM. With respect to this clone: The antigen remains unidentified.

The data were produced by immunoSEQ multiplex PCR, yet TCRdb's version contains in-frame clones alone and is incomplete. Altogether around 980,000 clones are present, 75% to 80% being singletons, with the ten largest covering around 0.6%. Every donor, a Caucasian adult, lived in Nashville, Tennessee. Overall study results and limits: The small donor group covered limited genetic and exposure diversity.

This TCR was sampled from a man aged 18 to 30 in good health. Some clones in this sample may be carry-over from other donors' samples. This chain uses TRBV28 with TRBJ2-7; 8 bases agree with TRBD1. The DNA matches TRBJ2-1 better at its end, which makes the J call doubtful. The sample comprised memory CD4+ T cells from PBMCs. Subset here: CD45RA-negative fraction. CDR3 residues: CASWDRSSYNEQFF. CDR3 nucleotide sequence: TGTGCCAGCTGGGACAGGAGCTCCTACAATGAGCAGTTCTTC.